A selection of T cell receptor beta chains follows, all from one sample in a study of blood T cells in healthy people across ages. Each CDR3 protein gets one entry after TCRdb re-called the 5' RACE reads with MiXCR. Of 850,000 to 1,000,000 distinct CDR3 sequences in the sample, 45% to 50% are singletons; the top ten hold under 15%. Sequencing was done on a sample of blood. These receptor sequences come from a young man in good health. Both conserved end residues are trimmed from each CDR3. The order of the fields is V gene, J gene, CDR3 protein.

>TRBV11-1|TRBJ1-2
ASSLSGQRTNYGYT
>TRBV15|TRBJ2-1
ATSSDGLAGAAFYNEQF
>TRBV4-2|TRBJ2-2
ASSQGRGANAGELF
>TRBV27|TRBJ2-1
ASGKFGHSSCNEQF
>TRBV4-1|TRBJ2-1
ASSQGRWEQF
>TRBV7-2|TRBJ2-2
ASSLDRGAMGELF
>TRBV13|TRBJ2-6
ASSFGSLGANVLT
>TRBV20-1|TRBJ2-7
SASDKGWAQY
>TRBV6-2/TRBV6-3|TRBJ2-3
ASRLSGASGSSTDTQY
>TRBV3-1|TRBJ2-7
ASSHSGSNEQY
>TRBV4-3|TRBJ2-3
ASSQEPGSGLAGRTDTQY
>TRBV30|TRBJ2-4
AWSSNLGSGIQY
>TRBV6-1|TRBJ1-3
ASSEPGVAIY
>TRBV6-6|TRBJ2-3
ASSYFNTDTQY
>TRBV12-3/TRBV12-4|TRBJ2-3
ASSPPGVRVGADTQY
>TRBV27|TRBJ2-7
ASSPDRDVSYEQY
>TRBV7-2|TRBJ1-2
ASSLVLRDGYT
>TRBV11-3|TRBJ2-3
ASSFRVDRATDTQY
>TRBV4-1|TRBJ1-2
ASSPSLGFGYGYT
>TRBV10-3|TRBJ2-5
AISEGGQKETQY
>TRBV6-1|TRBJ1-4
ASSIQTGTTNEKLF
>TRBV12-3/TRBV12-4|TRBJ2-3
ASSFEGQTQY
>TRBV27|TRBJ2-3
ASSFRVGSDTQY
>TRBV4-2|TRBJ2-7
ASSQDRLGGAFGYEQY
>TRBV6-5|TRBJ2-2
ASRIGEGELF
>TRBV28|TRBJ2-1
ASSPGTPSYNEQF
>TRBV28|TRBJ2-3
ASSFGQYLADTQY
>TRBV28|TRBJ2-7
ASSPSDGVESYEQY
>TRBV4-1|TRBJ2-7
ASSLTHLRSSYEQY
>TRBV5-1|TRBJ2-7
ASSLQTNRDEQY
>TRBV29-1|TRBJ1-4
SVRIRTGYNEKLF
>TRBV7-2|TRBJ2-7
ASSPPGLAVREQY
>TRBV7-9|TRBJ1-1
ASSFLGEAF
>TRBV28|TRBJ2-5
ASRPTGTEETQY
>TRBV7-3|TRBJ1-2
ASSLNNSPYYGYT
>TRBV4-2|TRBJ2-2
ASSQVGSELF
>TRBV5-1|TRBJ2-2
ASSGTGPTGELF
>TRBV12-3/TRBV12-4|TRBJ1-6
ASSSQGMSSSPLH
>TRBV4-2|TRBJ1-2
AAGRESGNGYT
>TRBV7-2|TRBJ2-2
ASSLGLSGTGELF
>TRBV20-1|TRBJ2-5
SARAGQTQY
>TRBV27|TRBJ1-6
ASSFRRQGRNSPLH
>TRBV20-1|TRBJ2-7
SVPGTGNPYEQY
>TRBV21-1|TRBJ2-7
ASSPRPEFRVYEQY
>TRBV28|TRBJ2-5
ASSPYREQY
>TRBV4-2|TRBJ2-7
ASSLSGSNEQY
>TRBV6-2/TRBV6-3|TRBJ2-1
ASMGPDNNEQF
>TRBV5-1|TRBJ2-1
ASSSTGATYEQF
>TRBV21-1|TRBJ2-6
ASNPKLPGQLPSGANVLT
>TRBV4-2|TRBJ2-5
ASSPQIDTRGSGETQY
>TRBV20-1|TRBJ2-7
SARGDRPYEQY
>TRBV20-1|TRBJ2-1
SARDYSGVYNEQF
>TRBV29-1|TRBJ2-1
SVEDALAHYNEQF
>TRBV5-1|TRBJ2-7
ASSPDGTEFYEQY
>TRBV7-9|NA
ASSLAAQYEQY